The clone carrying this TCR beta chain was recorded only once. The antigen is undetermined. Assay used: immunoSEQ multiplex PCR; TCRdb lists only in-frame clones, some missing. This table has approximately 500,000 clones, 75% to 85% appearing once. This entry comes from a study of shared clonotypes between healthy human individuals. Study findings and constraints: It was expected that sequencing depth would affect clonotype sharing among donors.

The source material was PBMCs. The receptor was derived from a middle-aged woman in good health. Some clones in this sample may be carry-over from other donors' samples.

CDR3 in amino acids: CASRGGQREGTQYF. For the CDR3, the DNA is TGCGCCAGCAGGGGGGGACAGCGTGAAGGGACCCAGTACTTC. The chain links TRBV5-1 to TRBJ2-5, with D maybe TRBD1 (7 bases). In germline, CDR1 is SGHRS, CDR2 YFSETQ. The germline V and J ends were trimmed by 5 bases and 7 bases, with 18 bases remaining between them. This CDR3 is 14 amino acids long.